Presented here are 27 T cell receptor beta chains from one specimen sequenced in a study of T cell repertoires in cytomegalovirus infection. TCRdb used MiXCR to reprocess the reads, holding one entry per CDR3 protein. The data contain about 140,000 distinct CDR3 sequences, roughly 6% of them singletons. The sequencing sample was made of PBMCs. The source is a human donor in good health (CMV status not recorded). Some clones in this sample may be carry-over from other donors' samples.

This clonotype was counted at least ten times. The chain uses TRBV7-2 and TRBJ2-2; 7 bases fit TRBD1. CDR1 and CDR2 (germline): SGHTA, FQGNSA. V gave up 5 bases and J gave up 0 bases; unmatched junction bases: 3. The CDR3 covers 15 residues. The CDR3 nucleotides are TGTGCCAGCAGCCTCGGACAGGCGAACACCGGGGAGCTGTTTTTT. It codes for CASSLGQANTGELFF.

This clonotype was seen at least ten times. The rearrangement uses TRBV19 and TRBJ1-5; no clear D gene. V lost 4 bases, J lost 7 bases, and 11 bases lay in between. CDR1 and CDR2 (germline): LNHDA, SQIVND (reference sequence). This CDR3 is built from 13 residues. CDR3 sequence reads: CASSRPLGQPQHF. The CDR3 nucleotides are TGTGCCAGTAGTAGACCCCTAGGGCAGCCCCAGCATTTT.

This clonotype was counted at least ten times. Here the CDR3 DNA reads TGCAGTGCTAGAGTTACTAGCGGGGGATACAATGAGCAGTTCTTC. Its protein product is CSARVTSGGYNEQFF. The gene calls are TRBV20-1 and TRBJ2-1; 11 bases fit TRBD2. V lost 1 base and J lost 4; bases outside the gene matches: 3. The CDR3 consists of 15 residues. CDR1 and CDR2 (germline): DFQATT, SNEGSKA (reference sequence).

This clonotype has at least ten counts. The chain couples TRBV7-3 to TRBJ2-2, with D possibly TRBD2 on 6 matching bases. The V end was cut by 1 base, the J end by 7 bases, with 13 bases between. CDR3 size: 15 residues. In germline, CDR1 is SGHTA, CDR2 FQGTGA. DNA for the CDR3: TGTGCCAGCAGCTTAATCGGGGGTGCTGACGGGGAGCTGTTTTTT. Encoded protein: CASSLIGGADGELFF.

This clonotype was detected ten times or more. V usage is TRBV7-9 and J usage is TRBJ2-5; TRBD2 matches 11 bases. V lost 2 bases, J lost 5 bases, and 19 bases stayed unmatched. Germline CDR1 reads SEHNR; CDR2 reads FQNEAQ (reference sequence). This CDR3 has 20 amino acids. This chain's CDR3 is CASSLRPARLAGYTAETQYF. CDR3 DNA: TGTGCCAGCAGCTTACGCCCCGCCCGACTAGCGGGATACACTGCGGAGACCCAGTACTTC.

A few counts support this clonotype. This rearrangement joins TRBV4-1 to TRBJ2-2; 8 bases are a match to TRBD1. The CDR3 spans 14 residues. The V and J ends lost 9 bases and 8 bases, in that order; junction bases with no gene match: 11. Germline V gene data show CDR1 as MGHRA and CDR2 as YSYEKL. This CDR3 is CASRDRNVRGELFF. The CDR3, as DNA: TGCGCCAGTCGGGACAGGAACGTCCGAGGGGAGCTGTTTTTT.

This chain links TRBV20-1 with TRBJ2-1; 10 nucleotides line up with TRBD2. The CDR3 length is 14 residues. V was clipped by 2 bases and J by 5 bases; unmatched bases: 3. Germline V gene lookup returns CDR1 DFQATT and CDR2 SNEGSKA (reference sequence). CDR3 sequence: CSARRAGGNNEQFF. The CDR3 DNA sequence: TGCAGTGCTAGACGAGCGGGGGGGAACAATGAGCAGTTCTTC.

This clonotype was recorded at least ten times. This chain joins TRBV4-3 and TRBJ1-2, with TRBD1 matching 9 bases. The ends lost 4 bases at V and 7 bases at J; junction bases unmatched: 10. There are 15 residues in the CDR3. The germline V gene encodes CDR1 LGHNA and CDR2 YSLEER. The CDR3 region has the DNA TGCGCCAGCAGCCCCTGGACAGGGGAGGAAGGTGGCTACACCTTC. Encoded protein: CASSPWTGEEGGYTF.

At least ten counts were recorded for this clonotype. The V gene is TRBV7-3, the J gene TRBJ2-2; no clear D. The ends were cut back, 3 bases at V and 2 bases at J, with 7 bases in the middle. This CDR3 spans 14 amino acids. CDR1 SGHTA and CDR2 FQGTGA come from the germline V gene. CDR3 bases: TGTGCCAGCAGCTTGAATTCTAACACCGGGGAGCTGTTTTTT. This translates into CASSLNSNTGELFF.

This clonotype was counted ten times or more. The V gene is TRBV28, the J gene TRBJ2-7; a possible D gene is TRBD1 (6 bases). Trimming removed 8 bases from V and 5 bases from J, with 16 bases in between. The CDR3 has 13 amino acids. In germline, CDR1 is MDHEN, CDR2 SYDVKM. CDR3 coding DNA: TGTGCCAGCTCCCCCGGACAGCCTGACGAGCAGTACTTC. Encoded protein: CASSPGQPDEQYF. Based on the CDR3 plus reference TRBV28 and TRBJ2-7, the full variable domain is DVKVTQSSRYLVKRTGEKVFLECVQDMDHENMFWYRQDPGLGLRLIYFSYDVKMKEKGDIPEGYSVSREKKERFSLILESASTNQTSMYLCASSPGQPDEQYFGPGTRLTVT.

This clonotype was seen at least ten times. CDR3 DNA: TGTGCCAGTAGTATAAGGGGGCCCGGCTCCTACGAGCAGTACTTC. It encodes CASSIRGPGSYEQYF. The rearrangement links TRBV19 to TRBJ2-7, with 7 positions matching TRBD1. The V gene end was trimmed by 2 bases and the J gene end by 0 bases; junction bases not matched to a gene: 4. The CDR3 runs 15 residues. Per the germline V gene, CDR1 is LNHDA and CDR2 is SQIVND (reference sequence).

This clonotype appeared many times. CDR3 sequence: CASSFQGVPEAFF. The CDR3 nucleotides read TGTGCCAGCAGCTTTCAGGGCGTACCTGAAGCTTTCTTT. The genes are TRBV7-2 and TRBJ1-1; D may be TRBD1 (5 bases). V shed 3 bases and J shed 6 bases, with 11 bases lying between them. The germline V gene encodes CDR1 SGHTA and CDR2 FQGNSA. CDR3 size: 13 residues.

This clonotype was counted at least ten times. V gene TRBV14 combines with J gene TRBJ2-3, with unresolved D. The CDR3 is 13 residues long. Germline lookup yields CDR1 SGHDN and CDR2 FVKESK. The V end was cut by 0 bases, the J end by 8 bases, with 9 bases between. The CDR3, as DNA: TGTGCCAGCAGCCAAGATTGGTCCGGTACGCAGTATTTT. It codes for CASSQDWSGTQYF.

At least ten counts were recorded for this clonotype. The chain has TRBV28 and TRBJ1-4; D ambiguous. The CDR3 loop spans 14 amino acids. Trimming left V 4 bases short and J 5 bases short, with 11 bases between. CDR1 is MDHEN and CDR2 is SYDVKM in the germline V gene. CDR3 amino acids: CASSYGALNEKLFF. CDR3 sequence (DNA): TGTGCCAGCAGTTATGGAGCCTTAAATGAAAAACTGTTTTTT.

This clonotype was counted only a few times. The chain uses TRBV6-2 or TRBV6-3 and TRBJ1-5, with D unclear. This CDR3 has 13 residues. Germline CDR1 MNHEY, CDR2 SVGEGT. With 7 bases removed from V and 6 bases from J, the gap between germline ends came to 13 bases. CDR3 DNA: TGTGCCAGCACTCGCGGGTGGCCTCAGCCCCAGCATTTT. Amino acids: CASTRGWPQPQHF.

This clonotype showed up many times. This chain joins TRBV7-2 and TRBJ1-2; TRBD1 agrees at 8 bases. The germline V gene has CDR1 SGHTA and CDR2 FQGNSA. The trim removed 5 bases at V and 5 bases at J, leaving 4 bases unmatched. CDR3 length equals 13 residues. Here the CDR3 DNA reads TGTGCCAGCAGCACTGACAGGGGTTATGGCTACACCTTC. As protein: CASSTDRGYGYTF. Drawing the rest from reference TRBV7-2 and TRBJ1-2, the complete variable domain is GAGVSQSPSNKVTEKGKDVELRCDPISGHTALYWYRQSLGQGLEFLIYFQGNSAPDKSGLPSDRFSAERTGGSVSTLTIQRTQQEDSAVYLCASSTDRGYGYTFGSGTRLTVV.

This clonotype came up a few times. The V and J genes are TRBV5-1 and TRBJ2-7, with a tentative D call TRBD1 (7 bases). V lost 1 base, J lost 3 bases, and 14 bases lay in between. CDR1 and CDR2 (germline): SGHRS, YFSETQ. CDR3 length: 15 amino acids. The CDR3: CASSLYPGGNYEQYF. The CDR3 DNA is TGCGCCAGCAGCTTGTACCCAGGGGGGAACTACGAGCAGTACTTC. The full variable domain, in which reference TRBV5-1 and TRBJ2-7 provide the parts outside the CDR3, is KAGVTQTPRYLIKTRGQQVTLSCSPISGHRSVSWYQQTPGQGLQFLFEYFSETQRNKGNFPGRFSGRQFSNSRSEMNVSTLELGDSALYLCASSLYPGGNYEQYFGPGTRLTVT.

This clonotype has a count of ten or more. The chain recombines TRBV7-2 with TRBJ2-5; D unclear. CDR1 is SGHTA and CDR2 is FQGNSA in the germline V gene. Trimming removed 7 bases at V and 5 bases at J, with 11 bases between. The CDR3 runs to 12 residues. The CDR3 region is CASKKFGETQYF. CDR3 DNA: TGTGCCAGCAAAAAATTTGGGGAGACCCAGTACTTC.

This clonotype was seen many times. V and J are TRBV7-2 and TRBJ1-6; D is ambiguous. V was shortened by 1 base and J by 7 bases, with 14 bases between the two germline ends. The CDR3 extends over 16 amino acids. CDR1 and CDR2 (germline): SGHTA, FQGNSA. CDR3 amino acids: CASSLGQATSNSPLHF. CDR3 coding DNA: TGTGCCAGCAGCTTAGGGCAGGCAACCTCCAATTCACCCCTCCACTTT.

This clonotype appeared a few times. The genes are TRBV7-9 and TRBJ2-3, with 11 bases lining up with TRBD2. V lost 2 bases, J lost 6 bases, and 13 bases stayed unmatched. The CDR3 runs to 18 residues. Looked up from germline, CDR1 is SEHNR and CDR2 is FQNEAQ (reference sequence). CDR3 coding DNA: TGTGCCAGCAGCTTATCTCCCCTTGGTAGCGGGGGGGCCGATACGCAGTATTTT. Protein product: CASSLSPLGSGGADTQYF.

With regard to this clonotype: A much larger clonotype is one base distant, so this may be a read error. The rearrangement joins TRBV10-3 to TRBJ1-6, with D unresolved. V lost 0 bases to trimming and J lost 6 bases, with 12 bases between them. Germline CDR1 and CDR2: ENHRY and SYGVKD. This CDR3 contains 16 residues. This CDR3 reads CAISESRGRSNSPLHF. The CDR3 nucleotides are TGTGCCATCAGTGAGTCCAGAGGCAGGTCTAATTCACCCCTCCACTTT.

As to this clonotype: At one of its ends the junction is not consistent with the germline gene, which may arise from a read error. V usage is TRBV7-2 and J usage is TRBJ2-1, with D possibly called TRBD1 or TRBD2 (7 bases each). The CDR3 spans 17 residues. Germline V gene data show CDR1 as SGHTA and CDR2 as FQGNSA. CDR3: CASSAVGGGGSDNEQFF. CDR3 coding DNA: TGTGCCAGCAGCGCAGTGGGGGGAGGGGGCTCCGACAATGAGCAGTTCTTC.

The V call is TRBV29-1, the J call TRBJ2-7, with 7 bases lining up with TRBD1. J gave up 2 bases and V 7 bases, and 8 bases lay outside the gene matches. The germline CDR1 and CDR2 sequences are SQVTM and ANQGSEA. CDR3 size: 13 residues. The CDR3 bases are TGCAGCGCCTGGACAGGCTCTCCCTACGAGCAGTACTTC. It encodes CSAWTGSPYEQYF.

This clonotype was recorded many times. The chain recombines TRBV7-2 with TRBJ2-7, with D unclear. Germline lookup yields CDR1 SGHTA and CDR2 FQGNSA. The V end lost 5 bases, the J end lost 3 bases, and 11 bases lay between the germline ends. The length of the CDR3 is 13 residues. CDR3 nucleotide sequence: TGTGCCAGCAGCGCCCGAGTGAACTACGAGCAGTACTTC. Residues: CASSARVNYEQYF.

This clonotype was detected many times. The chain couples TRBV7-2 to TRBJ2-1; 11 bases fit TRBD2. The CDR3 is 15 residues long. Per the germline V gene, CDR1 is SGHTA and CDR2 is FQGNSA. V gave up 5 bases and J gave up 8 bases; unmatched junction bases: 8. CDR3 bases: TGTGCCAGCAGCATCCTAGCGGGGGGCGGGGATGAGCAGTTCTTC. Its translation is CASSILAGGGDEQFF. Variable domain in full (rest from reference TRBV7-2 and TRBJ2-1): GAGVSQSPSNKVTEKGKDVELRCDPISGHTALYWYRQSLGQGLEFLIYFQGNSAPDKSGLPSDRFSAERTGGSVSTLTIQRTQQEDSAVYLCASSILAGGGDEQFFGPGTRLTVL.

This clonotype has ten or more counts. The gene calls are TRBV7-2 and TRBJ1-3; a possible D gene is TRBD1 (5 bases). V gave up 1 base and J gave up 2 bases, with 9 bases separating them. Germline V lookup: CDR1 SGHTA, CDR2 FQGNSA. The CDR3 spans 15 residues. Here the CDR3 reads CASSLGEGTGNTIYF. The DNA for the CDR3 is TGTGCCAGCAGCTTAGGGGAGGGGACTGGAAACACCATATATTTT. The variable domain in full, completed from reference TRBV7-2 and TRBJ1-3, reads GAGVSQSPSNKVTEKGKDVELRCDPISGHTALYWYRQSLGQGLEFLIYFQGNSAPDKSGLPSDRFSAERTGGSVSTLTIQRTQQEDSAVYLCASSLGEGTGNTIYFGEGSWLTVV.

This clonotype was seen many times. The chain employs TRBV7-2 and TRBJ1-1; maybe TRBD1 (5 bases). V dropped 4 bases and J dropped 9 bases, with 18 bases sitting between them. CDR1 SGHTA and CDR2 FQGNSA come from the germline V gene. This CDR3 is 14 amino acids long. CDR3 protein: CASSSPGQGFQAFF. The DNA of the CDR3 is TGTGCCAGCAGCTCCCCGGGTCAGGGTTTTCAAGCTTTCTTT.